The T cell receptor (beta chain) under discussion was sequenced for a study of shared clonotypes between healthy human individuals. The overall study: Every donor yielded three CD4 naive, three CD4 memory, two CD8 naive and one CD8 memory plate.

Replicate sorted-subset PCRs were loaded with approximately 200 ng DNA, approximately 31,000 T cell genomes. Some clones are missing from TCRdb's copy, which holds only in-frame ones; the method was immunoSEQ multiplex PCR. The table lists about 600,000 clones, roughly 97% of them singletons. Study-wide findings and caveats: Between a few donors, naive CD4 clonotypes were shared at a level of about 5%. Memory subsets generally showed lower estimated richness than naive subsets.

The germline V gene has CDR1 MNHEY and CDR2 SMNVEV (reference sequence). Trimming cost V 4 bases and J 3 bases, with 13 bases left between them. CDR3 length: 14 amino acids. Of note for this clone: Its antigen is still unknown.

The sequenced material came from naive CD4+ T cells sorted from blood. Subset given: CD45RA+ positively selected. This TCR derives from a woman in her twenties or thirties in good health. The J gene is TRBJ2-7, the V gene TRBV27; D possibly corresponds to TRBD2 (6 bases). Here the CDR3 DNA reads TGTGCCAGCAGTTGGGGGGTTTCTAGCTACGAGCAGTACTTC. As protein: CASSWGVSSYEQYF.